Presented here are 15 T cell receptor beta chains from one specimen sequenced in a study of cytotoxic CD8 clonotypes in ibrutinib-treated CLL. Using immunoSEQ multiplex PCR, the repertoire was profiled, and TCRdb retains in-frame clones only, with some absent. The sample consists of approximately 150,000 clones, approximately 90% of them appearing once. Sequenced material: PBMCs, taken at disease progression, from a patient treated with ibrutinib. The receptors stem from a human donor with chronic lymphocytic leukemia.

The CDR3 loop is CASRDSYEQYF. The CDR3 DNA follows: TGTGCCAGCAGGGACAGCTACGAGCAGTACTTC. The chain joins TRBV28 to TRBJ2-7; D perhaps matches TRBD1 (6 bases). V was clipped by 6 bases and J by 3 bases, with 6 bases between them. The CDR3 sequence is 11 residues long. Germline V lookup: CDR1 MDHEN, CDR2 SYDVKM.

This chain links TRBV18 with TRBJ1-1; a possible D gene is TRBD1 (6 bases). V lost 4 bases to trimming and J lost 0 bases, with 15 bases between them. The CDR3 sequence is 16 residues long. The germline gives CDR1 KGHSH, CDR2 LQKENI. The CDR3 loop reads CASSLTDSSLNTEAFF. CDR3 in DNA: TGTGCCAGCTCACTGACGGACAGCAGCCTGAACACTGAAGCTTTCTTT. Supplemented by reference TRBV18 and TRBJ1-1, the full variable domain reads NAGVMQNPRHLVRRRGQEARLRCSPMKGHSHVYWYRQLPEEGLKFMVYLQKENIIDESGMPKERFSAEFPKEGPSILRIQQVVRGDSAAYFCASSLTDSSLNTEAFFGQGTRLTVV.

The chain uses TRBV6-5 and TRBJ1-2; no clear D. The ends were cut back, 8 bases at V and 2 bases at J, with 12 bases in the middle. This CDR3 is 13 amino acids long. CDR1 is MNHEY, CDR2 SVGAGI, per germline. CDR3 sequence reads: CASWSGSNYGYTF. The DNA for the CDR3 is TGTGCCAGCTGGTCAGGCTCGAACTATGGCTACACCTTC.

The J gene is TRBJ1-1, the V gene TRBV9, with TRBD1 matching over 10 bases. The CDR3 runs to 13 residues. Trimming at V came to 3 bases and at J to 6 bases, leaving 2 bases not matched to a gene. CDR1 SGDLS and CDR2 YYNGEE come from the germline V gene. CDR3 sequence reads: CASSGGTGAEAFF. The CDR3 nucleotides read TGTGCCAGCAGCGGAGGGACAGGGGCTGAAGCTTTCTTT.

The V gene is TRBV19, the J gene TRBJ1-5, with D hard to call. The V end lost 10 bases, the J end lost 1 base, and 11 bases lay between the germline ends. Germline V CDR1 and CDR2: LNHDA, SQIVND (reference sequence). CDR3 length equals 13 residues. The CDR3 loop is CATTFTSNQPQHF. The CDR3 nucleotides are TGTGCCACCACCTTTACGAGCAATCAGCCCCAGCATTTT.

The CDR3 loop reads CASAWDNYGYTF. In nucleotides, the CDR3 is TGTGCCAGCGCATGGGATAACTATGGCTACACCTTC. The chain recombines TRBV5-4 with TRBJ1-2, with D hard to call. The V and J ends lost 7 bases and 1 base respectively, with 8 bases between them. Germline CDR1 reads SGHNT; CDR2 reads YYREEE (reference sequence). This CDR3 is 12 amino acids long.

The V and J genes are TRBV10-3 and TRBJ2-3, with D unresolved. The germline V gene has CDR1 ENHRY and CDR2 SYGVKD. Trimming removed 1 base at V and 8 bases at J, with 10 bases between. This CDR3 is built from 13 residues. The CDR3 region has the DNA TGTGCCATCAGTGAGTTTAAGACAAGTACGCAGTATTTT. This gives the protein CAISEFKTSTQYF.

The CDR3 reads CASSQERFDSTGELFF. The DNA of the CDR3 is TGTGCCAGCAGCCAAGAAAGGTTTGACTCCACCGGGGAGCTGTTTTTT. This chain uses TRBV4-2 with TRBJ2-2, with no clear D. V was trimmed by 0 bases and J by 4 bases, leaving 12 bases between them. CDR1 LGHNA and CDR2 YNFKEQ come from the germline V gene. The CDR3 extends over 16 amino acids.

Notes on this clone: The same CDR3 arises from other DNA sequences in this sample as well. The chain uses TRBV6-5 and TRBJ2-1; weak D call: TRBD1 (6 bases). Trimming removed 6 bases at V and 0 bases at J, with 9 bases between. The CDR3 sequence is 14 residues long. Germline values: CDR1 MNHEY, CDR2 SVGAGI. CDR3 residues: CASSRGGSYNEQFF. The CDR3 bases are TGTGCCAGCAGCAGAGGGGGCTCCTACAATGAGCAGTTCTTC.

V gene TRBV7-3 combines with J gene TRBJ1-3; no clear D gene. Germline CDR1 and CDR2: SGHTA and FQGTGA. Trimming shortened V by 6 bases and J by 0 bases, and 6 bases separated the two germline ends. This CDR3 is 13 amino acids long. DNA of the CDR3: TGTGCCAGCAGGCAATACTCTGGAAACACCATATATTTT. Amino acid sequence: CASRQYSGNTIYF. The full variable domain, rest sourced from reference TRBV7-3 and TRBJ1-3, is GAGVSQTPSNKVTEKGKYVELRCDPISGHTALYWYRQSLGQGPEFLIYFQGTGAADDSGLPNDRFFAVRPEGSVSTLKIQRTERGDSAVYLCASRQYSGNTIYFGEGSWLTVV.

This chain connects TRBV11-2 to TRBJ2-7; D is unresolved. Trimming stripped 4 bases from V and 2 bases from J, with 12 bases between. The CDR3 consists of 14 residues. The germline gives CDR1 SGHAT, CDR2 FQNNGV. CDR3 region: CASSYFGAPYEQYF. The CDR3 coding sequence is TGTGCCAGCAGCTATTTCGGAGCCCCCTACGAGCAGTACTTC.

The CDR3 reads CASSPPHGIKGGYTF. The CDR3 DNA sequence: TGTGCCAGCTCCCCTCCCCACGGCATTAAGGGTGGCTACACCTTC. This chain connects TRBV6-6 to TRBJ1-2; no reliable D call. Germline V gene data show CDR1 as MNHNY and CDR2 as SVGAGI (reference sequence). Trimming removed 8 bases at V and 7 bases at J, with 23 bases between. This CDR3 has 15 amino acids.

The V and J genes are TRBV29-1 and TRBJ2-7; maybe TRBD1 (5 bases). Germline CDR1 SQVTM, CDR2 ANQGSEA. This CDR3 contains 13 residues. The V and J ends lost 4 bases and 0 bases respectively, with 10 bases between them. This CDR3 reads CSVGQRSSYEQYF. The CDR3, as DNA: TGCAGCGTTGGACAGAGGAGCTCCTACGAGCAGTACTTC.

The V and J genes are TRBV27 and TRBJ2-7; the match to TRBD2 covers 9 bases. V lost 3 bases and J lost 4; bases outside the gene matches: 1. The CDR3 is 13 amino acids. Germline CDR1 is MNHEY and CDR2 is SMNVEV (reference sequence). In nucleotides, the CDR3 is TGTGCCAGCAGTTTCCTAGCGGGATACGAGCAGTACTTC. Translating gives CASSFLAGYEQYF.

This chain joins TRBV9 and TRBJ2-7; D might be TRBD2 (6 bases). CDR3 length equals 17 residues. Germline lookup yields CDR1 SGDLS and CDR2 YYNGEE. Trimming shortened V by 2 bases and J by 7 bases, and 25 bases separated the two germline ends. As DNA, the CDR3 is TGTGCCAGCAGCGTCGGAGGGAACGCCCTCTCAGGATGGGAGCAGTACTTC. Its translation: CASSVGGNALSGWEQYF.